The clone carrying this TCR beta chain showed up just a few times. Its specificity is unknown. These data originate in a study of T cell repertoires in cytomegalovirus infection. Looking at the study overall: Indications of both CMV infection and matching HLA type were provided by public TCR beta signatures.

Each CDR3 protein is one row after TCRdb ran MiXCR on the reads. The repertoire includes 200,000 to 250,000 distinct CDR3 sequences, approximately 22% of them detected once, and 15% to 20% sits in the top ten. With V trimmed by 3 bases and J by 6 bases, 4 bases remained unmatched. The germline V gene has CDR1 MNHEY and CDR2 SVGEGT. There are 14 residues in the CDR3. Study-wide findings and caveats: The response measured ex vivo was dominated by TCR beta clonotypes (HLA-C-restricted and CMV-specific).

This receptor was taken from a human donor in good health (CMV status not recorded). Some clones in this sample may be carry-over from other donors' samples. The material sequenced was CD8+ T cells from PBMCs. This chain joins TRBV6-2 or TRBV6-3 and TRBJ2-1; 8 nucleotides agree with TRBD1. CDR3 protein: CASSYTRGLNEQFF. CDR3 coding DNA: TGTGCCAGCAGTTATACCAGGGGGCTCAATGAGCAGTTCTTC.